The clone carrying this TCR beta chain was seen ten or more times. The CDR3 has 14 residues. V dropped 3 bases and J dropped 8; count of bases not matched to a gene: 4. CDR1 and CDR2 from the germline V gene are SGHAT and FQNNGV. The data originate from a study of T-cell reconstitution after alpha-beta-depleted transplantation in children. Library preparation (for TCRbeta) was performed with unique molecular identifiers. TCRdb re-analysed the PCR reads in MiXCR, keeping a single row per CDR3 protein. The sample has roughly 100,000 distinct CDR3 sequences; 6.5% to 8.5% are singletons. The TCR was taken from a human donor who donated a stem cell graft to a child with congenital amegakaryocytic thrombocytopenia. V usage is TRBV11-2 and J usage is TRBJ2-4, with 10 nucleotides matching TRBD2. This specimen consisted of PBMCs from the stem cell graft donor, obtained from the stem cell graft. The CDR3 DNA is TGTGCCAGCAGCTTTGAGCGGGAGGGTGACATTCAGTACTTC. Translation: CASSFEREGDIQYF.